These 27 T cell receptor beta chains share one sample of origin, sequenced in a study of beta chain features in type 1 diabetes listed by TCRdb under 2018. The library was produced with the immunoSEQ multiplex PCR assay. All of the isolated RNA was reverse transcribed with the High Capacity cDNA Reverse Transcription Kit, so expressed TCRB transcripts were sequenced. TCRdb provides this immuneACCESS table in a form limited to in-frame rearrangements. Some clones are lacking; in checked studies, under half of them reflect an unresolved V gene, and why the rest are absent is not known. The sample table records around 450,000 clones; over 9.5% of these occur just once. The biggest ten clones account for roughly 0.046% of the sample. The source material was naive CD4+ T cells from blood. This specimen's cell subset or site label, per the study, means: true naive CD4+ T cells. The receptors originated from a woman aged 18-29 years in good health.

This rearrangement joins TRBV4-3 to TRBJ2-5; D gene ambiguous. Germline V gene data show CDR1 as LGHNA and CDR2 as YSLEER. V was trimmed by 4 bases and J by 5 bases, leaving 14 bases between them. The CDR3 has 14 amino acids. The CDR3 region has the DNA TGCGCCAGCAGCCCGCAGAATGGTAGGGAGACCCAGTACTTC. This codes for CASSPQNGRETQYF.

The chain joins TRBV21-1 to TRBJ1-6. TRBV21-1 represents a pseudogene. This CDR3 has 18 amino acids. Here the CDR3 reads CASRTRWPPASYNSPLHF. DNA for the CDR3: TGTGCCAGCAGGACTCGTTGGCCTCCCGCCTCCTATAATTCACCCCTCCACTTT.

The genes are TRBV29-1 and TRBJ1-1; tentative D call: TRBD1 (6 bases). Trimming stripped 3 bases from V and 8 bases from J, with 10 bases between. Looked up from germline, CDR1 is SQVTM and CDR2 is ANQGSEA. The CDR3 is 11 amino acids. The CDR3 DNA reads TGCAGCGTTGATAGGGGGGACGAAGCTTTCTTT. Its translation: CSVDRGDEAFF.

V is TRBV5-4 and J is TRBJ1-6, with D possibly being TRBD1 (5 bases). Germline lookup yields CDR1 SGHNT and CDR2 YYREEE (reference sequence). The length of the CDR3 is 14 residues. V shed 0 bases and J shed 7 bases, with 8 bases lying between them. Written as DNA, the CDR3 is TGTGCCAGCAGCTTGGCAGGGTGGAATTCACCCCTCCACTTT. This codes for CASSLAGWNSPLHF.

The CDR3 DNA sequence: TGTGCCAGCAGCTTAGACCCCAGGGGAGGCTACGAGCAGTACTTC. Amino acid sequence: CASSLDPRGGYEQYF. The chain has TRBV7-9 and TRBJ2-7; D tentatively fits TRBD1 or TRBD2 (6 bases each). Trimming took off 1 base at V and 3 bases at J, with 13 bases between the two ends. This CDR3 spans 15 amino acids. Germline CDR1 SEHNR, CDR2 FQNEAQ (reference sequence).

This clone was detected only a few times. The V and J genes are TRBV6-1 and TRBJ2-3; 7 bases align to TRBD1. J gave up 1 base and V 7 bases, and 5 bases lay outside the gene matches. This CDR3 spans 14 amino acids. In germline, CDR1 is MNHNS, CDR2 SASEGT. The DNA for the CDR3 is TGTGCCAGCAAATACAGGGGTGGCACAGATACGCAGTATTTT. This codes for CASKYRGGTDTQYF.

The genes are TRBV5-5 and TRBJ1-2; no firm D call. The CDR3 has 15 residues. The V and J ends lost 0 bases and 5 bases respectively, with 14 bases between them. CDR1 is SGHKS and CDR2 is YYEKEE in the germline V gene (reference sequence). CDR3: CASSLVGWEMYGYTF. As DNA, the CDR3 is TGTGCCAGCAGCTTGGTGGGTTGGGAGATGTATGGCTACACCTTC. Filled out from reference TRBV5-5 and TRBJ1-2, the complete variable domain reads DAGVTQSPTHLIKTRGQQVTLRCSPISGHKSVSWYQQVLGQGPQFIFQYYEKEERGRGNFPDRFSARQFPNYSSELNVNALLLGDSALYLCASSLVGWEMYGYTFGSGTRLTVV.

This clone was detected only a few times. The gene calls are TRBV6-6 and TRBJ2-5; D is unresolved. Germline V gene lookup returns CDR1 MNHNY and CDR2 SVGAGI (reference sequence). Trimming removed 6 bases from V and 0 bases from J, with 8 bases in between. The CDR3 covers 13 residues. CDR3 bases: TGTGCCAGCAGGGGTGAAGACCAAGAGACCCAGTACTTC. This encodes CASRGEDQETQYF.

The V gene is TRBV30, the J gene TRBJ2-1, with TRBD2 matching over 13 bases. The CDR3 totals 14 residues. Germline CDR1 and CDR2: GTSNPN and SVGIG (reference sequence). Trimming removed 1 base from V and 9 bases from J; junction bases left unmatched: 3. CDR3 sequence (DNA): TGTGCCTGGAGTGGCACTAGCGGGAGGGGTGAGCAGTTCTTC. This translates into CAWSGTSGRGEQFF.

This chain links TRBV29-1 with TRBJ1-1; TRBD1 agrees at 10 bases. The germline CDR1 and CDR2 sequences are SQVTM and ANQGSEA. J was trimmed by 4 bases and V by 7 bases; bases with no gene match: 6. The CDR3 is made up of 13 amino acids. CDR3 in DNA: TGCAGCGCTGTAGACAGGGGGCTCACTGAAGCTTTCTTT. Translation: CSAVDRGLTEAFF.

This clone showed up just a few times. This chain connects TRBV18 to TRBJ2-1, with TRBD1 matching 12 bases. V trimming: 3 bases; J trimming: 10 bases; junction bases outside the gene matches: 7. The V gene's germline CDR1 is KGHSH and CDR2 LQKENI. The CDR3 loop spans 15 amino acids. CDR3 sequence (DNA): TGTGCCAGCTCACCTCCGGGACAGGGGGCTGCGGAGCAGTTCTTC. This translates into CASSPPGQGAAEQFF.

This clone was found a few times. The chain carries TRBV15 and TRBJ1-2; 7 nucleotides match TRBD1. The CDR3 has 13 amino acids. Per germline, CDR1 LNHNV and CDR2 YYDKDF (reference sequence). The V gene end was trimmed by 5 bases and the J gene end by 6 bases; junction bases not matched to a gene: 6. The CDR3 region has the DNA TGTGCCACCAGCGTAAGACAGGGCCATGGCTACACCTTC. This codes for CATSVRQGHGYTF.

CDR3 coding DNA: TGTGCCACCAGCAGAGGGGACAGGGGAGCGAACATTCAGTACTTC. Protein sequence: CATSRGDRGANIQYF. This chain links TRBV15 with TRBJ2-4, with TRBD1 identical over 10 bases. Germline trimming cut 1 base from V and 7 bases from J; bases unmatched to any gene: 4. The CDR3 has 15 amino acids. Germline V gene data show CDR1 as LNHNV and CDR2 as YYDKDF (reference sequence).

V and J are TRBV7-2 and TRBJ1-5, with D uncertain. The germline gives CDR1 SGHTA, CDR2 FQGNSA. Trimming took off 5 bases at V and 4 bases at J, with 6 bases between the two ends. The CDR3 consists of 12 residues. CDR3 sequence (DNA): TGTGCCAGCAGCCCACCTAATCAGCCCCAGCATTTT. The encoded protein is CASSPPNQPQHF. Looking up the rest from reference TRBV7-2 and TRBJ1-5 gives the full variable domain: GAGVSQSPSNKVTEKGKDVELRCDPISGHTALYWYRQSLGQGLEFLIYFQGNSAPDKSGLPSDRFSAERTGGSVSTLTIQRTQQEDSAVYLCASSPPNQPQHFGDGTRLSIL.

The chain carries TRBV7-2 and TRBJ2-5; the match to TRBD2 covers 11 bases. This CDR3 has 16 amino acids. The germline V gene encodes CDR1 SGHTA and CDR2 FQGNSA. J gave up 7 bases and V 5 bases, and 12 bases lay outside the gene matches. The CDR3 sequence: CASSQASGRTRGTQYF. The CDR3 DNA sequence: TGTGCCAGCAGCCAGGCTAGCGGGAGGACCCGGGGGACCCAGTACTTC.

The rearrangement links TRBV5-1 to TRBJ2-5; the D gene is possibly TRBD2 (5 bases). The CDR3 spans 14 residues. V was cut by 4 bases and J by 5 bases, with 15 bases left in between. Germline CDR1 reads SGHRS; CDR2 reads YFSETQ. In DNA form, the CDR3 reads TGCGCCAGCAGCCCGGACGGGATTGTGGAGACCCAGTACTTC. Protein sequence: CASSPDGIVETQYF.

V and J are TRBV30 and TRBJ2-2; D is unclear. CDR3 size: 13 residues. The germline V gene has CDR1 GTSNPN and CDR2 SVGIG (reference sequence). V was cut by 1 base and J by 2 bases, with 5 bases left in between. CDR3 nucleotides: TGTGCCTGGAGTGGTTTCAACACCGGGGAGCTGTTTTTT. Protein sequence: CAWSGFNTGELFF.

This clone was recorded a few times. The chain carries TRBV6-5 and TRBJ2-7; D might be TRBD1 or TRBD2, each matching 5 bases. Germline CDR1 reads MNHEY; CDR2 reads SVGAGI. The V end was cut by 2 bases, the J end by 3 bases, with 8 bases between. The CDR3 length is 13 residues. The CDR3 DNA reads as TGTGCCAGCAGTTACCGTGGGGGCTACGAGCAGTACTTC. This sequence encodes CASSYRGGYEQYF.

The chain recombines TRBV7-2 with TRBJ1-2, with 9 bases that match TRBD1. Germline lookup yields CDR1 SGHTA and CDR2 FQGNSA. V shed 1 base and J 3 bases; nucleotides not matched to a gene: 3. The CDR3 is 15 residues long. Here the CDR3 DNA reads TGTGCCAGCAGCTTAGGCGGGACAGGGTACTATGGCTACACCTTC. Its protein product is CASSLGGTGYYGYTF.

This clone was observed a handful of times. The chain is built from TRBV12-5 and TRBJ2-6; D is ambiguous. CDR1 is LGHNT, CDR2 FRNRAP, per germline. This CDR3 comprises 17 residues. The germline V and J ends were trimmed by 2 bases and 0 bases, with 11 bases remaining between them. Here the CDR3 DNA reads TGTGCTAGTGGTTTGAAAGGACGGCCCTCTGGGGCCAACGTCCTGACTTTC. Translating gives CASGLKGRPSGANVLTF.

This clone turned up a few times. The V and J genes are TRBV7-2 and TRBJ2-7; perhaps TRBD2 as D (5 bases). The CDR3 is made up of 13 amino acids. V shed 0 bases and J shed 2 bases, with 5 bases lying between them. Germline CDR1 SGHTA, CDR2 FQGNSA. CDR3 sequence reads: CASSLARAYEQYV. CDR3 coding DNA: TGTGCCAGCAGCTTAGCGCGGGCCTACGAGCAGTACGTC.

The chain is built from TRBV15 and TRBJ1-2; the D is unclear. V gave up 4 bases and J gave up 4 bases, with 10 bases separating them. From germline, CDR1 is LNHNV and CDR2 YYDKDF (reference sequence). This CDR3 is 13 amino acids long. CDR3 in DNA: TGTGCCACCAGCAAGCGGGGAATCTATGGCTACACCTTC. Its protein is CATSKRGIYGYTF.

The table lists this clone with a few counts. V and J are TRBV30 and TRBJ2-7; tentatively, D is TRBD1 (6 bases). V was pared by 0 bases and J by 2 bases, with 8 bases between. CDR1 is GTSNPN, CDR2 SVGIG, per germline (reference sequence). The CDR3 contains 13 residues. The CDR3 reads CAWSVGQTYEQYV. DNA of the CDR3: TGTGCCTGGAGTGTCGGACAGACCTACGAGCAGTACGTC.

This clone was observed a few times. V gene TRBV7-9 combines with J gene TRBJ1-1; D is uncertain. The CDR3 has 14 residues. The V end was cut by 2 bases, the J end by 3 bases, with 10 bases between. Germline lookup yields CDR1 SEHNR and CDR2 FQNEAQ (reference sequence). CDR3 DNA sequence: TGTGCCAGCAGCTTAATCGGGCAAGACACTGAAGCTTTCTTT. As protein: CASSLIGQDTEAFF.

The chain employs TRBV5-6 and TRBJ1-5; TRBD1 matches 7 bases. Trimming removed 4 bases from V and 7 bases from J; junction bases left unmatched: 8. The CDR3 has 14 residues. Per the germline V gene, CDR1 is SGHDT and CDR2 is YYEEEE. The CDR3 nucleotides are TGTGCCAGCAGCGGGGGACAGTATCGGCAGCCCCAGCATTTT. Its protein is CASSGGQYRQPQHF.

This clone was picked up a small number of times. The V call is TRBV4-1, the J call TRBJ1-4, with D possibly being TRBD1 (5 bases). Trimming removed 4 bases at V and 7 bases at J, with 10 bases between. The germline V gene has CDR1 MGHRA and CDR2 YSYEKL. The CDR3 has 13 amino acids. The CDR3 spells CASSPRRVEKLFF. The CDR3 coding sequence is TGCGCCAGCAGCCCTCGCAGGGTTGAAAAACTGTTTTTT.

Concerning this clone itself: Other DNA sequences of this sample code for an identical CDR3. The chain combines TRBV5-1 with TRBJ2-3; 7 bases match TRBD1. The germline gives CDR1 SGHRS, CDR2 YFSETQ. The CDR3 spans 15 residues. V was clipped by 2 bases and J by 0 bases; unmatched bases: 3. The CDR3 loop is CASSFRDRSTDTQYF. CDR3 sequence (DNA): TGCGCCAGCAGCTTCCGGGACAGAAGCACAGATACGCAGTATTTT.